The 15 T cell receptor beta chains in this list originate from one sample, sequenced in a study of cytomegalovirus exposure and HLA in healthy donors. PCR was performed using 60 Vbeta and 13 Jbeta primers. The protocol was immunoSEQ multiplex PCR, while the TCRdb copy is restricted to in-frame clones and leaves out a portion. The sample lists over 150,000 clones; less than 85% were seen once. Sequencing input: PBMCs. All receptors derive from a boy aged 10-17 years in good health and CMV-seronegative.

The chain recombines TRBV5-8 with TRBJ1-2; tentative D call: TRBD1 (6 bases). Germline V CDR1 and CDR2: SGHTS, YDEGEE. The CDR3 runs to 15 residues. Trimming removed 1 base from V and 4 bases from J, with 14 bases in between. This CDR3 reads CASSLPDRLFYGYTF. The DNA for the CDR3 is TGTGCCAGCAGCTTGCCCGACAGGTTATTCTATGGCTACACCTTC. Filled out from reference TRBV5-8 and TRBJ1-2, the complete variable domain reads EAGVTQSPTHLIKTRGQQATLRCSPISGHTSVYWYQQALGLGLQFLLWYDEGEERNRGNFPPRFSGRQFPNYSSELNVNALELEDSALYLCASSLPDRLFYGYTFGSGTRLTVV.

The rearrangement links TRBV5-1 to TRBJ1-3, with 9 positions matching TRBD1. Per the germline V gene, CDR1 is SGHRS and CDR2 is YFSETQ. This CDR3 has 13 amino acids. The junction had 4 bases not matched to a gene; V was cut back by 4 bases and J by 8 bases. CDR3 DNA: TGCGCCAGCAGCCGGGACAGGGCGGACACCATATATTTT. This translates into CASSRDRADTIYF.

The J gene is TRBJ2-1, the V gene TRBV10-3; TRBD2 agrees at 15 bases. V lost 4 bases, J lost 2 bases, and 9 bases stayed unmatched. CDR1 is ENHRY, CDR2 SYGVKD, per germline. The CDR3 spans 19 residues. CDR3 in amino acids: CAISAAGTSGRRAYNEQFF. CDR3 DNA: TGTGCCATCAGTGCCGCCGGGACTAGCGGGAGGAGGGCCTACAATGAGCAGTTCTTC.

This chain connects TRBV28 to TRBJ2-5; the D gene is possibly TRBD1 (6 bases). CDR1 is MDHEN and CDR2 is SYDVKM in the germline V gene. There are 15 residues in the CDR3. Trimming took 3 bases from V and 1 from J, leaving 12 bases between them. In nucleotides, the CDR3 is TGTGCCAGCAGTTTTGGACAGCTATTCCAAGAGACCCAGTACTTC. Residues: CASSFGQLFQETQYF.

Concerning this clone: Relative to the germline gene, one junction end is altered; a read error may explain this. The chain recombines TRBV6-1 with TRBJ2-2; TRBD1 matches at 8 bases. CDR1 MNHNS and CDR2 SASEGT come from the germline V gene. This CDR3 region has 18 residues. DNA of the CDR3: TGTGCCATCAGTGCGATCTTCAACAGGGGGGACAACACCGGGGAGCTGTTTTTT. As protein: CAISAIFNRGDNTGELFF.

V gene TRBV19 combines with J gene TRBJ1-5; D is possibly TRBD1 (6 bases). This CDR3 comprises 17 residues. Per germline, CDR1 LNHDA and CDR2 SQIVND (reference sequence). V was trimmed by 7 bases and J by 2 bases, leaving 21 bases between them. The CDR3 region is CASTDRGGLRGNQPQHF. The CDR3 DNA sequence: TGTGCCAGTACCGATCGGGGGGGGCTCAGGGGCAATCAGCCCCAGCATTTT.

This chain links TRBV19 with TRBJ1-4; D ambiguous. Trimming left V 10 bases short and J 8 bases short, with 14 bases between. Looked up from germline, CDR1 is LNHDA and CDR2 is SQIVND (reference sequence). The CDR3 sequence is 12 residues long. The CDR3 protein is CATSFNEEKLFF. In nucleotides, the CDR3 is TGTGCCACTTCCTTTAATGAGGAAAAACTGTTTTTT. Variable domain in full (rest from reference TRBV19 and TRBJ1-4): DGGITQSPKYLFRKEGQNVTLSCEQNLNHDAMYWYRQDPGQGLRLIYYSQIVNDFQKGDIAEGYSVSREKKESFPLTVTSAQKNPTAFYLCATSFNEEKLFFGSGTQLSVL.

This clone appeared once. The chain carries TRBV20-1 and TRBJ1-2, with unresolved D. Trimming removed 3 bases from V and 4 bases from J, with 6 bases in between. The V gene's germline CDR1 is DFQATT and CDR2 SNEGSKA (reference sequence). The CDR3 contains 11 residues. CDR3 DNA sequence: TGCAGTGCTAGCCGCAGCTATGGCTACACCTTC. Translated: CSASRSYGYTF.

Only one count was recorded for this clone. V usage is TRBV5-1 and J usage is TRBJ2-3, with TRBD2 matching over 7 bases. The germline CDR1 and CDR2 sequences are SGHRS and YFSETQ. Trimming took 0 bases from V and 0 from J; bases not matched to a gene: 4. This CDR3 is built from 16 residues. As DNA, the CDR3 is TGCGCCAGCAGCTTGGCTCAGGGAGGGAGCACAGATACGCAGTATTTT. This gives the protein CASSLAQGGSTDTQYF.

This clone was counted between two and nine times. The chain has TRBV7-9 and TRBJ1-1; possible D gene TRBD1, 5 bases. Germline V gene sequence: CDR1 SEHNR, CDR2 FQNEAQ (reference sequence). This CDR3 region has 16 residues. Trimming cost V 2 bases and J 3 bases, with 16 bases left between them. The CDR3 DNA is TGTGCCAGCAGCTTACAACCAGGGATGGCCTACACTGAAGCTTTCTTT. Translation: CASSLQPGMAYTEAFF.

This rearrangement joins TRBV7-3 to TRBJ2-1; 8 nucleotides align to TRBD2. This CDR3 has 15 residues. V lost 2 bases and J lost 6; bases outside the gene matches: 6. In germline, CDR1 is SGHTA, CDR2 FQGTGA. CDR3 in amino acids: CASSLDGRAFNEQFF. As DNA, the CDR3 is TGTGCCAGCAGCTTAGACGGGAGGGCCTTCAATGAGCAGTTCTTC. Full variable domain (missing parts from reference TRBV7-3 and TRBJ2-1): GAGVSQTPSNKVTEKGKYVELRCDPISGHTALYWYRQSLGQGPEFLIYFQGTGAADDSGLPNDRFFAVRPEGSVSTLKIQRTERGDSAVYLCASSLDGRAFNEQFFGPGTRLTVL.

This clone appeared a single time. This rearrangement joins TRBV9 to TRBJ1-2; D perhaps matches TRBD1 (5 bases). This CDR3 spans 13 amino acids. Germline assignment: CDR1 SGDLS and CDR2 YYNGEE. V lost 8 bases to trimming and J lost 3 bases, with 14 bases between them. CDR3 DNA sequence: TGTGCCAGTGCAGGGATAGGCGACTATGGCTACACCTTC. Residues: CASAGIGDYGYTF.

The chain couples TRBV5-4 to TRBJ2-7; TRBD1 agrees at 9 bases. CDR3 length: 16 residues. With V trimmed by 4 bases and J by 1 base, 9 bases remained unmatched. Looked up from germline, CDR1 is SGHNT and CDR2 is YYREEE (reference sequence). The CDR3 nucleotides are TGTGCCAGCAGCCCGAGGACAGGGGCCGGGTCCTACGAGCAGTACTTC. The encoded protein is CASSPRTGAGSYEQYF.

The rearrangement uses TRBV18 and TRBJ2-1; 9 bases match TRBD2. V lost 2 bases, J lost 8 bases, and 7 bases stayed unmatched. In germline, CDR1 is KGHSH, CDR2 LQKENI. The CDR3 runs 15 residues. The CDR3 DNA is TGTGCCAGCTCACCAGCTAGCGGGGCTCGAGATGAGCAGTTCTTC. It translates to CASSPASGARDEQFF.

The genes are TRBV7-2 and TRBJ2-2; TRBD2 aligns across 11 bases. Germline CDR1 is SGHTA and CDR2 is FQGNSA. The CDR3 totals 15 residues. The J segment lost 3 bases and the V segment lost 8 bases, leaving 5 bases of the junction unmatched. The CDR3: CASPRGLADTGELFF. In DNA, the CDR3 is TGTGCCAGCCCTAGGGGACTAGCGGACACCGGGGAGCTGTTTTTT.